Listed below are T cell receptor beta chains from one sample, sequenced in a study of beta chain features in type 1 diabetes. Using immunoSEQ multiplex PCR, the repertoire was profiled, and TCRdb retains in-frame clones only, with some absent. This sample has some 150,000 clones, with 6.5% to 8.5% found just once. The sequencing sample was made of central memory CD4+ T cells from blood. The receptors stem from a woman aged 25 to 39 in good health. CDR3s include the opening cysteine and the closing phenylalanine or tryptophan. D genes are given only for firm matches. The listing skips clone size in some rows; elsewhere it reads once, few, many or a size class.

cdr3_nt cdr3_aa d_call j_call clone_size v_call
TGTGCCAGCAGCTTAGCGACAGGGCCGAGCTCTGGAAACACCATATATTTT CASSLATGPSSGNTIYF TRBD1 TRBJ1-3 . TRBV7-2
TGCGCCAGCAGCCTACGGGGACTAGCGGGATCGAGAGAGACCCAGTACTTC CASSLRGLAGSRETQYF TRBD2 TRBJ2-5 few TRBV5-1
TGTGCCAGCAGCTTGTCTGCCGGACAGGGGCCCCGTAATGAGCAGTTCTTC CASSLSAGQGPRNEQFF TRBD1 TRBJ2-1 . TRBV13
TGTGCCAGCAGTCGCCCGGGACTAGCGGGAGTAATATCCTACGAGCAGTACTTC CASSRPGLAGVISYEQYF TRBD2 TRBJ2-7 . TRBV28
TGTGCCAGCAGCTTAGGTCAGATGAACACCGGGGAGCTGTTTTTT CASSLGQMNTGELFF . TRBJ2-2 . TRBV7-6
TGCAGCGTTGAAGATTACCCAGGACTAGCGGGAGGGAGGAATGAGCAGTTCTTC CSVEDYPGLAGGRNEQFF TRBD2 TRBJ2-1 medium-sized TRBV29-1
TGTGCCAGCAGTTTACAGGGTGGCAATCAGCCCCAGCATTTT CASSLQGGNQPQHF . TRBJ1-5 . TRBV7-9
TGTGCCAGCAGCCAAGACTCAGGGCAGGGATCCTACGAGCAGTACTTC CASSQDSGQGSYEQYF . TRBJ2-7 few TRBV4-1
TGTGCCAGCAGCTTGAGGCCCCGGGGGGTCGAGCAGTACTTC CASSLRPRGVEQYF TRBD2 TRBJ2-7 few TRBV5-7
TGTGCCAGCAGTTTGGGAGGCGTGGGGGAGCTGTTTTTT CASSLGGVGELFF . TRBJ2-2 . TRBV28
TGTGCCAGCAGCTCACCACCCGGGACTAGGACAGATACGCAGTATTTT CASSSPPGTRTDTQYF TRBD2 TRBJ2-3 few TRBV7-6
TGTGCCAGCAGCTTACTCTCGGGGAACACCGGGGAGCTGTTTTTT CASSLLSGNTGELFF . TRBJ2-2 few TRBV7-6
TGTGCCAGTAGTATCGACAGGCCCCGGCAAGAGACCCAGTACTTC CASSIDRPRQETQYF . TRBJ2-5 few TRBV19
TGTGCCAGCAGCCAAGATCTCGGGGTTGGTACCGGAAACACCATATATTTT CASSQDLGVGTGNTIYF . TRBJ1-3 few TRBV4-2
TGCAGCGTTGCAGGAGCGGGGTCGGGAGATACGCAGTATTTT CSVAGAGSGDTQYF TRBD2 TRBJ2-3 . TRBV29-1
TGCGCCAGCAGCTTGTCCAACCCCACTTACAATGAGCAGTTCTTC CASSLSNPTYNEQFF . TRBJ2-1 . TRBV5-1
TGTGCCAGTAGTCCGGGACAGCGACGAGAGACCCAGTACTTC CASSPGQRRETQYF TRBD1 TRBJ2-5 few TRBV19
TGCAGCGTGACAGACACAACGCAGTTCTTC CSVTDTTQFF . TRBJ2-1 many TRBV29-1
TGTGCCAGCAGCTTCTACACAGATACGCAGTATTTT CASSFYTDTQYF . TRBJ2-3 many TRBV7-2
TGTGCCAGCAGCTTAGTCTCGAACAGGGGCATCTACGAGCAGTACTTC CASSLVSNRGIYEQYF TRBD1 TRBJ2-7 few TRBV7-2
TGTGCCAGCAGCCACGGGACAGCGTACACCGGGGAGCTGTTTTTT CASSHGTAYTGELFF TRBD1 TRBJ2-2 few TRBV7-9
TGTGCTAGCAGCTCTCTAGCGGGGCTGAACACCGGGGAGCTGTTTTTT CASSSLAGLNTGELFF TRBD2 TRBJ2-2 many TRBV7-7
TGTGCCATCAGTGAGAGGAATGAGCAGTTCTTC CAISERNEQFF . TRBJ2-1 few TRBV6-5
TGTGCCAGCAGTTACCGCAGGGGCGGGGGGGCTCTCGAGCAGTACTTC CASSYRRGGGALEQYF TRBD2 TRBJ2-7 . TRBV6-6
TGTGCCAGCAGTTACACAGATACGCAGTATTTT CASSYTDTQYF . TRBJ2-3 few TRBV7-3
TGTGCCAGCAGCTTAGTATGGTTCGGCGGGAGTAAGGTTGCCTACGAGCAGTACTTC CASSLVWFGGSKVAYEQYF TRBD2 TRBJ2-7 many TRBV7-2
TGCAGTGCCCCGGGATGGGAGACCCAGTACTTC CSAPGWETQYF . TRBJ2-5 many TRBV20-1
TGCGCCAGCAGCTCGGGACAGCCAAATGAAAAACTGTTTTTT CASSSGQPNEKLFF TRBD1 TRBJ1-4 few TRBV5-1
TGTGCCAGCAGCTCCGAGCGGGAGGGCTATGAGCAGTTCTTC CASSSEREGYEQFF TRBD2 TRBJ2-1 few TRBV7-6
TGTGCCAGTGACAGGGGGTCCGGCTATGGCTACACCTTC CASDRGSGYGYTF TRBD1 TRBJ1-2 . TRBV6-6
TGTGCCAGCACCACTGGGACAGGGGTGAAAGAGCAGTACTTC CASTTGTGVKEQYF TRBD1 TRBJ2-7 . TRBV2
TGTGCCATCAGGAACCAGAAGACAGGGGGCGTAAGCTACACCTTC CAIRNQKTGGVSYTF TRBD1 TRBJ1-2 few TRBV10-3
TGTGCCAGCAGCTTTGGCCAGGGGATCGATGGCTACACCTTC CASSFGQGIDGYTF . TRBJ1-2 few TRBV7-9
TGTGCCAGCTCACCCGGTTGGGGGCCCTTGGAGACCCAGTACTTC CASSPGWGPLETQYF . TRBJ2-5 few TRBV18
TGTGCCACCAGCAGAGATCAACACGGGGCCTACGAGCAGTACTTC CATSRDQHGAYEQYF . TRBJ2-7 . TRBV15